The 27 T cell receptor beta chains in this list originate from one sample, sequenced in a study of blood T cell repertoires in COVID-19. This table comes from immunoSEQ multiplex PCR, and its TCRdb copy is limited to in-frame clones, with some not included. The table lists more than 50,000 clones, roughly 89% of them singletons. The specimen was peripheral blood. The receptors here all came from a man in his sixties with active COVID-19.

This chain uses TRBV4-1 with TRBJ2-7, with 9 bases matching TRBD1. This CDR3 region has 16 residues. Germline V lookup: CDR1 MGHRA, CDR2 YSYEKL. With V trimmed by 4 bases and J by 0 bases, 7 bases remained unmatched. The CDR3 region is CASSRTGQGSSYEQYF. The CDR3 DNA sequence: TGCGCCAGCAGCCGGACCGGACAGGGGTCCTCCTACGAGCAGTACTTC.

The chain couples TRBV6-2 or TRBV6-3 to TRBJ2-5; 8 bases line up with TRBD2. The CDR3 totals 14 residues. V lost 4 bases and J lost 5; bases outside the gene matches: 6. Looked up from germline, CDR1 is MNHEY and CDR2 is SVGEGT. The CDR3 DNA is TGTGCCAGCAGTTTCCGGGAGGGCCGGGAGACCCAGTACTTC. Encoded protein: CASSFREGRETQYF.

This chain uses TRBV6-5 with TRBJ2-7, with 8 bases lining up with TRBD1. The ends lost 6 bases at V and 7 bases at J; junction bases unmatched: 8. Germline values: CDR1 MNHEY, CDR2 SVGAGI. This CDR3 has 13 amino acids. In nucleotides, the CDR3 is TGTGCCAGCAGGGACAGGGCCCTCAGAGAGCAGTACTTC. As protein: CASRDRALREQYF.

The rearrangement uses TRBV7-2 and TRBJ2-7; TRBD2 agrees at 12 bases. Trimming took 4 bases from V and 6 from J; bases not matched to a gene: 7. The CDR3 is 15 amino acids. The germline CDR1 and CDR2 sequences are SGHTA and FQGNSA. DNA for the CDR3: TGTGCCAGCAGCTGGGCCGGGACTAGCGGGCGCGAGCAGTACTTC. Its protein product is CASSWAGTSGREQYF.

This rearrangement joins TRBV10-3 to TRBJ2-7, with 8 positions matching TRBD1. The CDR3 length is 11 residues. With V trimmed by 6 bases and J by 5 bases, 0 bases remained unmatched. The germline V gene encodes CDR1 ENHRY and CDR2 SYGVKD. The CDR3 DNA reads TGTGCCATCAGACAGGGGGACGAGCAGTACTTC. Its protein is CAIRQGDEQYF.

The gene calls are TRBV7-2 and TRBJ2-1; 11 bases agree with TRBD1. Germline V CDR1 and CDR2: SGHTA, FQGNSA. The trim removed 1 base at V and 7 bases at J, leaving 6 bases unmatched. The CDR3 contains 16 residues. The CDR3 reads CASSLGGTGGSNEQFF. CDR3 coding DNA: TGTGCCAGCAGCTTAGGTGGGACAGGGGGGAGTAATGAGCAGTTCTTC.

The V call is TRBV4-2, the J call TRBJ2-3; TRBD2 matches 9 bases. The V and J ends lost 0 bases and 6 bases, in that order; junction bases with no gene match: 10. The CDR3 has 17 amino acids. Germline lookup yields CDR1 LGHNA and CDR2 YNFKEQ. The CDR3 region is CASSQEKLAGGWDTQYF. In DNA form, the CDR3 reads TGTGCCAGCAGCCAAGAAAAACTAGCGGGCGGGTGGGATACGCAGTATTTT.

The chain links TRBV6-1 to TRBJ1-2, with unresolved D. CDR1 and CDR2 from the germline V gene are MNHNS and SASEGT. V was clipped by 0 bases and J by 4 bases, with 9 bases between them. The CDR3 covers 14 residues. CDR3 amino acids: CASSEAAGSYGYTF. CDR3 nucleotide sequence: TGTGCCAGCAGTGAAGCGGCAGGCTCCTATGGCTACACCTTC.

The chain is built from TRBV18 and TRBJ2-7, with D possibly being TRBD1 (6 bases). This CDR3 has 13 amino acids. The V gene's germline CDR1 is KGHSH and CDR2 LQKENI. V was clipped by 6 bases and J by 0 bases, with 9 bases between them. Here the CDR3 reads CASSRDTSYEQYF. DNA of the CDR3: TGTGCCAGCTCTCGGGACACCTCCTACGAGCAGTACTTC.

J is TRBJ1-2 and V is TRBV24-1; no firm D call. Germline V gene lookup returns CDR1 KGHDR and CDR2 SFDVKD. Between the trimmed V and J ends, which lost 12 bases and 0 bases, there was a span of 13 bases. The CDR3 covers 13 residues. The CDR3 DNA is TGTGCCGTCTCCAGGCAAGCTAACTATGGCTACACCTTC. It codes for CAVSRQANYGYTF.

This chain uses TRBV7-2 with TRBJ1-3; tentative D call: TRBD1 (5 bases). Trimming stripped 4 bases from V and 0 bases from J, with 13 bases between. Looked up from germline, CDR1 is SGHTA and CDR2 is FQGNSA. This CDR3 has 16 residues. This CDR3 reads CASSSTVTDSGNTIYF. CDR3 DNA: TGTGCCAGCAGCTCAACCGTGACAGACTCTGGAAACACCATATATTTT.

This clone was counted between two and nine times. V and J are TRBV27 and TRBJ2-7, with TRBD1 matching over 7 bases. With 0 bases clipped from V and 7 bases from J, the junction kept 6 bases outside the gene matches. The CDR3 totals 14 residues. In germline, CDR1 is MNHEY, CDR2 SMNVEV (reference sequence). This chain's CDR3 is CASSLSGQVKEQYF. Written as DNA, the CDR3 is TGTGCCAGCAGTTTATCAGGACAGGTGAAGGAGCAGTACTTC.

The V gene is TRBV18, the J gene TRBJ2-7; perhaps TRBD2 as D (6 bases). CDR3 size: 13 residues. From germline, CDR1 is KGHSH and CDR2 LQKENI. Trimming pared 5 bases from V and 3 bases from J, leaving 11 bases between. CDR3 DNA sequence: TGTGCCAGCTCAACGACTAGAAGCTACGAGCAGTACTTC. This codes for CASSTTRSYEQYF.

The DNA of the CDR3 is TGCGCCAGCAGCCAAGGGACTAGCGGGAAGCAGTACTTC. Translating gives CASSQGTSGKQYF. The chain couples TRBV4-1 to TRBJ2-7, with 12 bases identical to TRBD2. The length of the CDR3 is 13 residues. Germline-derived CDR1 and CDR2 are MGHRA and YSYEKL. V shed 1 base, J shed 8 bases, and the junction held 0 bases outside the gene matches.

V and J are TRBV9 and TRBJ1-1, with TRBD1 matching over 10 bases. The CDR3 is 17 residues long. Losses at the gene ends were 2 bases for V and 5 bases for J; bases not matched to a gene: 12. The germline V gene has CDR1 SGDLS and CDR2 YYNGEE. The CDR3 sequence: CASSVAGTGVAWTEAFF. For the CDR3, the DNA is TGTGCCAGCAGCGTCGCCGGGACAGGGGTGGCCTGGACTGAAGCTTTCTTT.

CDR3 protein: CASSLGATSGRAYEQYF. CDR3 sequence (DNA): TGCGCCAGCAGCTTAGGGGCCACTAGCGGGAGGGCCTACGAGCAGTACTTC. V gene TRBV5-1 combines with J gene TRBJ2-7; the match to TRBD2 covers 13 bases. V gave up 2 bases and J gave up 2 bases; unmatched junction bases: 7. The CDR3 is 17 residues long. CDR1 and CDR2 (germline): SGHRS, YFSETQ.

The chain combines TRBV11-2 with TRBJ2-7; 9 bases fit TRBD2. The J segment lost 6 bases and the V segment lost 6 bases, leaving 9 bases of the junction unmatched. CDR1 SGHAT and CDR2 FQNNGV come from the germline V gene. The CDR3 totals 14 residues. CDR3 region: CASSSGTSSLEQYF. CDR3 bases: TGTGCCAGCAGTTCCGGGACTAGCTCCCTCGAGCAGTACTTC.

The chain employs TRBV18 and TRBJ2-5; 8 bases agree with TRBD1. With V trimmed by 2 bases and J by 0 bases, 11 bases remained unmatched. Per germline, CDR1 KGHSH and CDR2 LQKENI. The CDR3 is made up of 18 amino acids. The CDR3 region has the DNA TGTGCCAGCTCACCAAACCTTGGACAGGGTCACAACCAAGAGACCCAGTACTTC. Amino acids: CASSPNLGQGHNQETQYF. Looking up the rest from reference TRBV18 and TRBJ2-5 gives the full variable domain: NAGVMQNPRHLVRRRGQEARLRCSPMKGHSHVYWYRQLPEEGLKFMVYLQKENIIDESGMPKERFSAEFPKEGPSILRIQQVVRGDSAAYFCASSPNLGQGHNQETQYFGPGTRLLVL.

This clone was detected once. The chain is built from TRBV21-1 and TRBJ1-1. TRBV21-1 is reported as a pseudogene. The CDR3 is made up of 14 amino acids. The CDR3 DNA sequence: TGTGCCAGCAGCAAGGGGGAGGGGGGCACTGAAGCTTTCTTT. As protein: CASSKGEGGTEAFF.

The chain has TRBV7-2 and TRBJ2-7; 10 bases map to TRBD1. The V segment lost 5 bases and the J segment 1 base; nucleotides outside the gene matches: 2. CDR3 size: 14 residues. CDR1 and CDR2 (germline): SGHTA, FQGNSA. Here the CDR3 reads CASSMDRGSYEQYF. Here the CDR3 DNA reads TGTGCCAGCAGCATGGACAGGGGGTCCTACGAGCAGTACTTC.

For the CDR3, the DNA is TGTGCCAGCAGCCCGCTAGCGGGAGTCTCCACCGGGGAGCTGTTTTTT. This gives the protein CASSPLAGVSTGELFF. The chain is built from TRBV3-1 (or the pseudogene TRBV3-2) and TRBJ2-2, with TRBD2 matching 10 bases. Trimming removed 4 bases from V and 4 bases from J; junction bases left unmatched: 6. The CDR3 sequence is 16 residues long. Germline CDR1 and CDR2: LGHDT and YNNKEL (reference sequence).

V is TRBV7-9 and J is TRBJ2-7, with D tentatively TRBD2 (5 bases). This CDR3 spans 15 amino acids. V was clipped by 2 bases and J by 0 bases, with 11 bases between them. The germline CDR1 and CDR2 sequences are SEHNR and FQNEAQ (reference sequence). The CDR3 DNA follows: TGTGCCAGCAGCTTACCCCGGGAAAGCTCCTACGAGCAGTACTTC. Amino acid sequence: CASSLPRESSYEQYF.

The chain has TRBV27 and TRBJ2-3, with D possibly TRBD2 on 7 matching bases. This CDR3 comprises 18 residues. Trimming took 1 base from V and 1 from J, leaving 18 bases between them. Germline CDR1 and CDR2: MNHEY and SMNVEV (reference sequence). CDR3 region: CASSLLASGRGGTDTQYF. The CDR3 DNA follows: TGTGCCAGCAGTTTATTGGCTAGCGGAAGGGGGGGCACAGATACGCAGTATTTT.

J is TRBJ2-7 and V is TRBV28; no definite D call. This CDR3 comprises 13 residues. V was shortened by 6 bases and J by 2 bases, with 11 bases between the two germline ends. Germline V gene lookup returns CDR1 MDHEN and CDR2 SYDVKM. CDR3 region: CASRPPVPYEQYF. The CDR3 coding sequence is TGTGCCAGCAGGCCACCGGTACCCTACGAGCAGTACTTC. Using reference TRBV28 and TRBJ2-7 for the parts outside the CDR3, the full variable domain is DVKVTQSSRYLVKRTGEKVFLECVQDMDHENMFWYRQDPGLGLRLIYFSYDVKMKEKGDIPEGYSVSREKKERFSLILESASTNQTSMYLCASRPPVPYEQYFGPGTRLTVT.

This sequence joins TRBV6-4 and TRBJ1-2; TRBD1 matches at 8 bases. The CDR3 is 15 amino acids. V lost 6 bases, J lost 8 bases, and 14 bases stayed unmatched. Germline lookup yields CDR1 MRHNA and CDR2 SNTAGT. This CDR3 is CASSPDLQGAGGYTF. In DNA form, the CDR3 reads TGTGCCAGCAGCCCCGACCTTCAGGGGGCCGGCGGCTACACCTTC.

This sequence joins TRBV27 and TRBJ2-5; D perhaps matches TRBD1 (5 bases). V dropped 2 bases and J dropped 1 base, with 8 bases sitting between them. This CDR3 is 14 amino acids long. Germline V gene data show CDR1 as MNHEY and CDR2 as SMNVEV (reference sequence). CDR3: CASSLDSLQETQYF. The CDR3 DNA sequence: TGTGCCAGCAGTTTAGACAGTCTCCAAGAGACCCAGTACTTC.

The rearrangement links TRBV27 to TRBJ2-7; TRBD2 agrees at 10 bases. V shed 5 bases and J 9 bases; nucleotides not matched to a gene: 10. The CDR3 sequence is 14 residues long. The germline CDR1 and CDR2 sequences are MNHEY and SMNVEV (reference sequence). Here the CDR3 reads CASSMGTSAAGQYF. The CDR3 DNA follows: TGTGCCAGCAGTATGGGGACTAGCGCAGCGGGGCAGTACTTC.